This is a list of T cell receptor beta chains from one sample in a study of T cells in Graves' hyperthyroidism and ophthalmopathy. TCRdb analysed the multiplex PCR reads with MiXCR anew, one entry per CDR3 protein. Of approximately 590,000 distinct CDR3 sequences listed, less than 20% are singletons. Sequenced material: blood. These receptors all come from a woman aged 25-40 years with Graves' hyperthyroidism. Each CDR3 is given without its conserved first and last residue. Each record gives: V gene, CDR3 protein.

TRBV19 | ASSGRTVTRNQPQH
TRBV20-1 | SASNRENQPQH
TRBV20-1 | SASAGLAANEQF
TRBV9 | ASSDLTGGSDTQY
TRBV24-1 | ATSDHRDSYEQY
TRBV12-3/TRBV12-4 | ASSNNRGTGLADEQF
TRBV10-3 | AISDRADGYT
TRBV13 | ASSGLAGETYEQY
TRBV12-3/TRBV12-4 | ASSLSLHYEQY
TRBV27 | ASASLGSTDTQY
TRBV30 | AWAGGAEGPQH
TRBV20-1 | SASGLEGEKLF
TRBV11-2 | ASSLRDRVKNEKLF
TRBV20-1 | SARPSGREGTGELF
TRBV5-1 | ASSAEQGWTEAF
TRBV5-1 | ASSLEAAYEQY
TRBV6-2/TRBV6-3 | ASSYWDRGTDTQY
TRBV28 | ASSLRDRTTYEQY
TRBV6-6 | ASSYLLEEGDTQY
TRBV5-1 | ASSLVLAHADTQY
TRBV10-3 | AISPTGVIDYGYT
TRBV3-1 | ASSQNSRIKYGYT
TRBV9 | ASSAERLAGTQY
TRBV29-1 | SVVLTGGTDTQY
TRBV7-9 | ASSFTGNQPQH
TRBV11-2 | ASSLIRTGAGRGYT
TRBV30 | AWSGRGANNYGYT
TRBV27 | ASSRQGYGNEKLF
TRBV3-1 | ASSLRTSWGTQY
TRBV7-3 | ASSLARAGPGNEQF
TRBV11-3 | ASSVRMWGGELF
TRBV7-6 | ASSLEGTSGINEQF
TRBV28 | ASSNVQGTREQY
TRBV7-9 | ASSARDRGSKQY
TRBV7-9 | ASSFYADDTQY
TRBV19 | ASTHGNQPQH
TRBV5-1 | ASSPEPGDLGYGYT
TRBV30 | AWTPGGNSYNEQF
TRBV7-9 | ASSTAENTGELF
TRBV7-3 | ASSLDGATDTQY
TRBV18 | ASSSGTGEYEQY